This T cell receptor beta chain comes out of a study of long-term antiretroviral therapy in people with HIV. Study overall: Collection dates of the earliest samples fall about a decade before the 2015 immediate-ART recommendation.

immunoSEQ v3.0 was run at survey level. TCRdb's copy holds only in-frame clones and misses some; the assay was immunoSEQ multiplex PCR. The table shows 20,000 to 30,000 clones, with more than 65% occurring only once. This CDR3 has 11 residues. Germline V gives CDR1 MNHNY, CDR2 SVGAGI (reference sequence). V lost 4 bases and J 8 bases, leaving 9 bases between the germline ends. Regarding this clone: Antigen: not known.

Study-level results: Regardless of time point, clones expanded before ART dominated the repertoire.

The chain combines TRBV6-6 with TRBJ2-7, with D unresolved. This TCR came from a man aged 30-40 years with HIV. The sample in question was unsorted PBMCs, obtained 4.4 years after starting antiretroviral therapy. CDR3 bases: TGTGCCAGCAGTTCTTCCCCCCAGCAGTACTTC. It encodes CASSSSPQQYF.